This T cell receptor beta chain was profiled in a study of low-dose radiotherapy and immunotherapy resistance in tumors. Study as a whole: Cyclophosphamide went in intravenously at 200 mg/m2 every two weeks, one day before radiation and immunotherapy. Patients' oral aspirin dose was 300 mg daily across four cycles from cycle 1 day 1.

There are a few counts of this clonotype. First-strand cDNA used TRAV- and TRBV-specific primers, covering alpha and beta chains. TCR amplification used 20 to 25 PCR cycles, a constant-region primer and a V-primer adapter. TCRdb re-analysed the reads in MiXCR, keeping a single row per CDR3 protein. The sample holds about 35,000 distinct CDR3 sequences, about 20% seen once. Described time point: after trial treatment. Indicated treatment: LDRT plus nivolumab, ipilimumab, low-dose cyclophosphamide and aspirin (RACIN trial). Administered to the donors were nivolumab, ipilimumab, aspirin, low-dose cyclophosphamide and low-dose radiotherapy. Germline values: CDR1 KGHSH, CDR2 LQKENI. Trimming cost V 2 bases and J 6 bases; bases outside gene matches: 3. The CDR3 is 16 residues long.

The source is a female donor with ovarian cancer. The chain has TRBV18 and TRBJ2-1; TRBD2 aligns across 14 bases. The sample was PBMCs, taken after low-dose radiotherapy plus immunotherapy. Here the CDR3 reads CASSPLTSGRGNEQFF. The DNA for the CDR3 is TGTGCCAGCTCACCATTGACTAGCGGGAGGGGCAATGAGCAGTTCTTC.